This TCR beta chain comes out of a study of OX40 agonist ivuxolimab in advanced cancers. Study-level background: Intravenous ivuxolimab was administered to patients every 2 weeks at 0.01 to 10 mg/kg.

CDR3 length: 12 residues. In germline, CDR1 is SGHTA, CDR2 FQGTGA. Generated by immunoSEQ multiplex PCR, the TCRdb table keeps only in-frame clones and is missing some. Seen here are tens of thousands of clones, 85% to 95% observed once, and the top ten hold roughly 12%. This rearrangement joins TRBV7-3 to TRBJ2-5; D gene unclear. The assigned J gene may be wrong: the sequence end matches TRBJ2-7 better. The sequencing used CD4+ or CD8+ T cells sorted from blood, collected in a trial of the OX40 agonist ivuxolimab. The source of this sequence is an adult with an advanced solid tumor such as melanoma, head and neck, liver or kidney cancer. The CDR3 is CASSQTRDEQYF. CDR3 in DNA: TGTGCCAGCAGCCAGACCCGGGACGAGCAGTACTTC.